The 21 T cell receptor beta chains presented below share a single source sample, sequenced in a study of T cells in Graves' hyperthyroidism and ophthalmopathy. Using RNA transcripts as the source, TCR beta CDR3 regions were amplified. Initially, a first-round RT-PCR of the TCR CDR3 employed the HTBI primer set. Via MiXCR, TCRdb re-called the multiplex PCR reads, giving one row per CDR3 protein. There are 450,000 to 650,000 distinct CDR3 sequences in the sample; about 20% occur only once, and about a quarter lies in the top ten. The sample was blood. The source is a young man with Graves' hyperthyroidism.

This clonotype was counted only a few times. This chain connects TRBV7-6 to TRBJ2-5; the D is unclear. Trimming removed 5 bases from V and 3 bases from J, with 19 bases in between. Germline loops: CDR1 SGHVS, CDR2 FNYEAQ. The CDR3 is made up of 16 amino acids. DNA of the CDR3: TGTGCCAGCAGCCCCCGATCGGGTGGAGCCAAAGAGACCCAGTACTTC. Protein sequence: CASSPRSGGAKETQYF.

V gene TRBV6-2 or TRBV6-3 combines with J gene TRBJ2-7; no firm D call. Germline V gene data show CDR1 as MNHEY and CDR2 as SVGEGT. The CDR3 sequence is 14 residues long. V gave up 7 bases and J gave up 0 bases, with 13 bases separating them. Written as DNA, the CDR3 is TGTGCCAGCAAGGACGATACAAGCTCCTACGAGCAGTACTTC. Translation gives CASKDDTSSYEQYF.

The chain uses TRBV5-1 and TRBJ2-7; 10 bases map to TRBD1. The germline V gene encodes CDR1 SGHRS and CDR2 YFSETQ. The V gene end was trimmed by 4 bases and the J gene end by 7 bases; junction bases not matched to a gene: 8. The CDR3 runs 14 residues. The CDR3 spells CASSTRQGAREQYF. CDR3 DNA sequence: TGCGCCAGCAGCACCCGACAGGGGGCGAGGGAGCAGTACTTC.

The DNA for the CDR3 is TGCAGTGCATACAGGGGGTCCGATAGCAATCAGCCCCAGCATTTT. As protein: CSAYRGSDSNQPQHF. The chain joins TRBV20-1 to TRBJ1-5, with TRBD1 matching 8 bases. After removal of 6 bases from V and 0 bases from J, the junction contained 7 bases not matched to a gene. Germline CDR1 DFQATT, CDR2 SNEGSKA (reference sequence). The CDR3 is 15 amino acids.

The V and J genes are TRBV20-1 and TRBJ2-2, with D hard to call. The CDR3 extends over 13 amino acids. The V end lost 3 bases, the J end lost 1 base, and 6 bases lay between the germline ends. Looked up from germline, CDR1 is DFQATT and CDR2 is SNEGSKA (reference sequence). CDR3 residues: CSASGQNTGELFF. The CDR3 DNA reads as TGCAGTGCTAGCGGTCAGAACACCGGGGAGCTGTTTTTT.

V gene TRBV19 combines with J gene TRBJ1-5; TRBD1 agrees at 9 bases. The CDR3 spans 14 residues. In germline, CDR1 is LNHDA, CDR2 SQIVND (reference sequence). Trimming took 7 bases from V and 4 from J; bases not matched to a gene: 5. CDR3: CASTGTGWNQPQHF. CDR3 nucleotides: TGTGCCAGTACCGGGACAGGGTGGAATCAGCCCCAGCATTTT.

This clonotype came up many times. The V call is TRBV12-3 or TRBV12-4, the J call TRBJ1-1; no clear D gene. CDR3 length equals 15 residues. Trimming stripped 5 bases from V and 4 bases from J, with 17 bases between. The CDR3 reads CASSQNTRRGTEAFF. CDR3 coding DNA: TGTGCCAGCAGTCAAAATACACGTCGGGGCACTGAAGCTTTCTTT.

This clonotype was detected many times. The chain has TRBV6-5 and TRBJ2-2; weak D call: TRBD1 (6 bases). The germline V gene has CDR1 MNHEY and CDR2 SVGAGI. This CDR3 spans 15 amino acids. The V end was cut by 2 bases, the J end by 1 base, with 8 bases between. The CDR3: CASSYPQGNTGELFF. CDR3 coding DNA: TGTGCCAGCAGTTACCCACAGGGGAACACCGGGGAGCTGTTTTTT.

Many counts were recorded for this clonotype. The CDR3 nucleotides read TGTGCCAGCAGTGAGATGAGGGGGCGTACTGAAGCTTTCTTT. Its protein product is CASSEMRGRTEAFF. The gene calls are TRBV6-1 and TRBJ1-1, with 7 bases matching TRBD1. Germline-derived CDR1 and CDR2 are MNHNS and SASEGT. The CDR3 contains 14 residues. With V trimmed by 3 bases and J by 5 bases, 6 bases remained unmatched.

The chain's CDR3 is CATSRDQAVTKNIQYF. CDR3 nucleotide sequence: TGTGCCACCAGCAGAGATCAGGCCGTCACCAAAAACATTCAGTACTTC. The V call is TRBV15, the J call TRBJ2-4; unclear D gene. V was cut by 0 bases and J by 2 bases, with 11 bases left in between. This CDR3 spans 16 amino acids. The germline gives CDR1 LNHNV, CDR2 YYDKDF (reference sequence).

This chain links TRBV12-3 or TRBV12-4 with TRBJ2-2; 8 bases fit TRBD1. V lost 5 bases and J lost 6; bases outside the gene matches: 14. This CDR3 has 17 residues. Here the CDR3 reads CASSIGTGNTRPGELFF. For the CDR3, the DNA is TGTGCCAGCAGTATAGGGACAGGCAACACCAGGCCCGGGGAGCTGTTTTTT.

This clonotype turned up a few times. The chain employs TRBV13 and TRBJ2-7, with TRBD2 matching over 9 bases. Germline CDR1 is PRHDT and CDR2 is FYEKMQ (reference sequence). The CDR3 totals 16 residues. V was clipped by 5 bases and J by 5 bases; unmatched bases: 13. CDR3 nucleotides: TGTGCCAGCAGCGGGGGGGTGGGACTAGCAACCAACGAGCAGTACTTC. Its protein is CASSGGVGLATNEQYF.

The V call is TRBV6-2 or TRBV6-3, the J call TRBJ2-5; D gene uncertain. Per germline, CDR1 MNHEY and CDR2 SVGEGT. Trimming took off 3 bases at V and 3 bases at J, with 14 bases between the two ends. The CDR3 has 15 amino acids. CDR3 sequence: CASSYFRVGEETQYF. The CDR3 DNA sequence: TGTGCCAGCAGTTATTTCCGGGTTGGCGAAGAGACCCAGTACTTC.

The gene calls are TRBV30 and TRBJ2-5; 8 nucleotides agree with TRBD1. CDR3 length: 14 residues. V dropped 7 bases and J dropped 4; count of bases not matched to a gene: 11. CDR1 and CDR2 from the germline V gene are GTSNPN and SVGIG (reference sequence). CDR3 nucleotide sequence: TGTGCCTACACCTGGACAGGGACGACAGAGACCCAGTACTTC. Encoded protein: CAYTWTGTTETQYF.

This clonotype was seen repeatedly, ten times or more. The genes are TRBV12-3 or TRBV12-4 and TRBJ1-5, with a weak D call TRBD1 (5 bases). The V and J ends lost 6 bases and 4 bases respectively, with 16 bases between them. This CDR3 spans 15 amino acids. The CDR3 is CASSATGAGNQPQHF. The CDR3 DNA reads TGTGCCAGCAGCGCGACCGGGGCTGGTAATCAGCCCCAGCATTTT.

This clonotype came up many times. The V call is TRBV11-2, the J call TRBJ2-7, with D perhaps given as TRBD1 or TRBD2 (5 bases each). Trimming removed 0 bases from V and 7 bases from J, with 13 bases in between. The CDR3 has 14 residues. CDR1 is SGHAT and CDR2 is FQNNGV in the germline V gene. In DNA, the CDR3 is TGTGCCAGCAGCTTAGATACAAGAGAGGGGGAGCAGTACTTC. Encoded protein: CASSLDTREGEQYF.

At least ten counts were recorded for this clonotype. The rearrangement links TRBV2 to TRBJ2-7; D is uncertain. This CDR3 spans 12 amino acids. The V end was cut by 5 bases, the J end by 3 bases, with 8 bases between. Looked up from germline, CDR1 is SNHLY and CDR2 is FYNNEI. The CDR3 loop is CASSPALYEQYF. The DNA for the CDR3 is TGTGCCAGCAGTCCAGCCCTCTACGAGCAGTACTTC.

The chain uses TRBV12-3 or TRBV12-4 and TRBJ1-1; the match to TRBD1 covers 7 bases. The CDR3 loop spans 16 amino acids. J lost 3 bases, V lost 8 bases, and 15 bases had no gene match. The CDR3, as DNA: TGTGCCAGCCTAAAGGGGGGGGACAGAACTTACACTGAAGCTTTCTTT. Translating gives CASLKGGDRTYTEAFF.

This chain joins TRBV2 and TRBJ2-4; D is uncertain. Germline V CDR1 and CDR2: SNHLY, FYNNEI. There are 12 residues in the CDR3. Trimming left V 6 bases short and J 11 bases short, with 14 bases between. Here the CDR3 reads CASSPGERFQYF. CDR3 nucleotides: TGTGCCAGCAGCCCAGGTGAAAGATTTCAGTACTTC.

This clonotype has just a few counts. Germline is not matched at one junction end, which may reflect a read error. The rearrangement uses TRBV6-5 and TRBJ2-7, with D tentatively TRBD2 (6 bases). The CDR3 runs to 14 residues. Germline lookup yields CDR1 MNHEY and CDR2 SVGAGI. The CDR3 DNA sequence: TGTGCCAGCAGTTACCAATCGGGGGTCTACGAGCAGTGCTTC. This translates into CASSYQSGVYEQCF.

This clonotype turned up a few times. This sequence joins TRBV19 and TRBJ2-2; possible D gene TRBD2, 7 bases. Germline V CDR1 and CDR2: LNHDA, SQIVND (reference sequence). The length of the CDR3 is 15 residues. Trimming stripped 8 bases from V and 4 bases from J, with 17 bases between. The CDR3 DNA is TGTGCCAGTGTGGGAGGGGGGCAGATCACCGGGGAGCTGTTTTTT. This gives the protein CASVGGGQITGELFF.